These 26 T cell receptor beta chains came from one sample sequenced in a study of T cell repertoires in cytomegalovirus infection (dated by TCRdb to the late 2010s). The sequencing machine was an Illumina HiSeq 1500. TCRdb handled the public reads itself, with Q25 trimming in fastp and clone calling in MiXCR, and kept productive beta chains. Rows with one shared CDR3 protein collapse into an entry with the most common genes and DNA. This sample holds approximately 910,000 distinct CDR3 sequences; roughly 30% were observed only once. Clones ranked in the top ten supply over 12% of the sample. The treatment or condition tag for this specimen amounts to: in vitro stimulation with specific CMV peptide epitopes to enrich CMV-specific T cells. No antigen has been assigned to these receptors. Sequenced here: cultured CD8+ T cells from PBMCs, sampled from culture after CMV antigen stimulation. The receptors shown here come from a human donor in good health (CMV status not recorded). Some clones in this sample may be carry-over from other donors' samples.

This sequence joins TRBV6-6 and TRBJ2-5; D possibly uses TRBD1 or TRBD2 (5 bases each). CDR1 MNHNY and CDR2 SVGAGI come from the germline V gene (reference sequence). The CDR3 is 14 amino acids. Trimming removed 7 bases at V and 1 base at J, with 13 bases between. In DNA form, the CDR3 reads TGTGCCAGCATCCCCCGGGACCCCCAAGAGACCCAGTACTTC. As protein: CASIPRDPQETQYF.

J is TRBJ2-3 and V is TRBV11-3, with D possibly being TRBD1 (5 bases). V dropped 5 bases and J dropped 1 base, with 10 bases sitting between them. The CDR3 is 14 amino acids. Germline V gene lookup returns CDR1 SGHNT and CDR2 YENEEA. The CDR3 nucleotides are TGTGCCAGCAGCAACAGGTTGGGCACAGATACGCAGTATTTT. Residues: CASSNRLGTDTQYF.

With regard to this clonotype: At one boundary the junction diverges from the germline segment, which might be a read error. The chain employs TRBV18 and TRBJ1-1, with D perhaps TRBD1 (5 bases). This CDR3 is 15 amino acids long. Germline V gives CDR1 KGHSH, CDR2 LQKENI. CDR3 DNA: TGTGCCAACTCACCCACCTCGGGGCCAGGGACTGAAGCTTTCTTT. Residues: CANSPTSGPGTEAFF.

V is TRBV6-6 and J is TRBJ1-1; 7 nucleotides agree with TRBD1. Per the germline V gene, CDR1 is MNHNY and CDR2 is SVGAGI (reference sequence). The ends lost 10 bases at V and 5 bases at J; junction bases unmatched: 19. This CDR3 has 16 residues. CDR3 residues: CATFDRESGRWTEAFF. CDR3 coding DNA: TGTGCCACCTTCGACAGGGAGTCGGGACGGTGGACTGAAGCTTTCTTT.

This clonotype was observed a handful of times. The chain carries TRBV25-1 and TRBJ2-7; D is undetermined. The CDR3 contains 14 residues. Germline V gene lookup returns CDR1 MGHDK and CDR2 SYGVNS. V dropped 4 bases and J dropped 0 bases, with 10 bases sitting between them. CDR3 amino acids: CASSGASYSYEQYF. Here the CDR3 DNA reads TGTGCCAGCAGTGGCGCCAGCTACTCCTACGAGCAGTACTTC.

This clonotype was detected only a few times. The chain couples TRBV2 to TRBJ2-3; 13 bases are shared with TRBD2. This CDR3 is 16 amino acids long. V lost 1 base and J lost 5; bases outside the gene matches: 3. Germline V gene lookup returns CDR1 SNHLY and CDR2 FYNNEI. CDR3 sequence reads: CASSEGLAGGGDTQYF. As DNA, the CDR3 is TGTGCCAGCAGTGAAGGACTAGCGGGGGGAGGAGATACGCAGTATTTT.

This clonotype has only a few counts. The rearrangement joins TRBV25-1 to TRBJ2-2, with 8 positions matching TRBD1. Germline V gene lookup returns CDR1 MGHDK and CDR2 SYGVNS. The CDR3 has 16 residues. The ends lost 6 bases at V and 4 bases at J; junction bases unmatched: 10. DNA for the CDR3: TGTGCCAGCAGGAAACCGGGACAGGAGGGCACCGGGGAGCTGTTTTTT. The encoded protein is CASRKPGQEGTGELFF.

This clonotype was observed a handful of times. The chain recombines TRBV6-5 with TRBJ1-1; no clear D gene. CDR1 is MNHEY, CDR2 SVGAGI, per germline. The ends were cut back, 1 base at V and 4 bases at J, with 13 bases in the middle. This CDR3 is 15 amino acids long. CDR3 sequence: CASSYLRSRVTEAFF. CDR3 nucleotides: TGTGCCAGCAGTTACTTAAGATCCAGAGTCACTGAAGCTTTCTTT.

This clonotype came up many times. The chain has TRBV7-6 and TRBJ1-5; 9 bases are a match to TRBD1. Trimming removed 5 bases from V and 5 bases from J; junction bases left unmatched: 4. Per the germline V gene, CDR1 is SGHVS and CDR2 is FNYEAQ. There are 14 residues in the CDR3. CDR3 in amino acids: CASSDGQGYQPQHF. The DNA of the CDR3 is TGTGCCAGCAGCGACGGACAGGGGTATCAGCCCCAGCATTTT.

This clonotype was seen many times. This chain uses TRBV12-3 or TRBV12-4 with TRBJ1-5, with D uncertain. Trimming took 1 base from V and 0 from J, leaving 19 bases between them. This CDR3 region has 19 residues. The CDR3 bases are TGTGCCAGCAGTTTAGTTGGGGAAACAGTAACAAATAGCAATCAGCCCCAGCATTTT. Protein sequence: CASSLVGETVTNSNQPQHF.

This clonotype was counted between two and nine times. This sequence joins TRBV13 and TRBJ1-1; D might be TRBD1 (5 bases). The V and J ends lost 1 base and 4 bases respectively, with 13 bases between them. The CDR3 has 15 residues. Germline CDR1 PRHDT, CDR2 FYEKMQ (reference sequence). CDR3 bases: TGTGCCAGCAGCTTAGCGGGGGGTATGAGCACTGAAGCTTTCTTT. Translated: CASSLAGGMSTEAFF.

This chain uses TRBV6-2 or TRBV6-3 with TRBJ1-5; D ambiguous. The germline V gene encodes CDR1 MNHEY and CDR2 SVGEGT. CDR3 length: 16 residues. Trimming left V 3 bases short and J 0 bases short, with 12 bases between. In DNA, the CDR3 is TGTGCCAGCAGTTATTGGGGAGGGATTAGCAATCAGCCCCAGCATTTT. It specifies CASSYWGGISNQPQHF.

A few counts support this clonotype. DNA for the CDR3: TGTGCCAGCAGCTTAGCGGTGGGACAACCTCCCTCTAACTATGGCTACACCTTC. Residues: CASSLAVGQPPSNYGYTF. The chain has TRBV7-8 and TRBJ1-2; tentative D call: TRBD1 (6 bases). Germline-derived CDR1 and CDR2 are SGHVS and FQNEAQ. Trimming removed 0 bases at V and 0 bases at J, with 17 bases between. CDR3 length equals 18 residues.

This clonotype was found a few times. The genes are TRBV12-3 or TRBV12-4 and TRBJ2-1, with D tentatively TRBD1 (5 bases). V was trimmed by 3 bases and J by 8 bases, leaving 23 bases between them. The CDR3 runs 17 residues. In nucleotides, the CDR3 is TGTGCCAGCAGTTTCGTGACAGCACCCGGATTAATCCATGAGCAGTTCTTC. It codes for CASSFVTAPGLIHEQFF.

This clonotype was observed a few times. The genes are TRBV14 and TRBJ1-3; no reliable D call. Germline CDR1 reads SGHDN; CDR2 reads FVKESK. The V and J ends lost 0 bases and 0 bases respectively, with 6 bases between them. CDR3 size: 15 residues. The CDR3 here is CASSQDWSSGNTIYF. The CDR3 bases are TGTGCCAGCAGCCAAGACTGGAGCTCTGGAAACACCATATATTTT.

This clonotype came up a few times. The chain links TRBV7-2 to TRBJ2-1; no clear D gene. The CDR3 loop spans 16 amino acids. Trimming cost V 1 base and J 8 bases, with 18 bases left between them. Germline V gene lookup returns CDR1 SGHTA and CDR2 FQGNSA. The CDR3 loop reads CASSLVVPRAVDEQFF. CDR3 nucleotides: TGTGCCAGCAGCTTAGTTGTACCGCGAGCCGTAGATGAGCAGTTCTTC.

The chain is built from TRBV10-3 and TRBJ2-1; TRBD2 matches at 12 bases. Germline V gene sequence: CDR1 ENHRY, CDR2 SYGVKD. The CDR3 is 17 residues long. V lost 6 bases, J lost 8 bases, and 14 bases stayed unmatched. CDR3 nucleotide sequence: TGTGCCATCAGCACTAGCGGGGGGCCCTCTGCCACTGATGAGCAGTTCTTC. The encoded protein is CAISTSGGPSATDEQFF.

This clonotype was detected once. Being one base from a much bigger clone, this may be a read error. The V and J genes are TRBV7-2 and TRBJ2-1, with TRBD2 identical over 10 bases. This CDR3 has 18 residues. Germline lookup yields CDR1 SGHTA and CDR2 FQGNSA. In DNA, the CDR3 is TGTGTCAGCAGCTTCTACCTCGAGGGTAGCGGGGGGTCCAATGAGCAGTTCTTC. Encoded protein: CVSSFYLEGSGGSNEQFF.

V gene TRBV27 combines with J gene TRBJ2-3; D possibly corresponds to TRBD2 (6 bases). Trimming pared 0 bases from V and 3 bases from J, leaving 10 bases between. The length of the CDR3 is 15 residues. Germline V gives CDR1 MNHEY, CDR2 SMNVEV (reference sequence). Here the CDR3 DNA reads TGTGCCAGCAGTTTATCGGTAGCGGTTACAGATACGCAGTATTTT. It translates to CASSLSVAVTDTQYF.

The chain combines TRBV7-9 with TRBJ1-4, with 7 bases matching TRBD1. Germline assignment: CDR1 SEHNR and CDR2 FQNEAQ (reference sequence). This CDR3 has 18 amino acids. V trimming: 5 bases; J trimming: 6 bases; junction bases outside the gene matches: 18. This chain's CDR3 is CASSATTGHSGLDEKLFF. In DNA form, the CDR3 reads TGTGCCAGCAGCGCTACGACAGGGCACTCAGGTTTAGATGAAAAACTGTTTTTT.

The table lists this clonotype with a few counts. The chain combines TRBV7-3 with TRBJ2-7, with 10 positions matching TRBD2. The CDR3 is 16 residues long. Germline-derived CDR1 and CDR2 are SGHTA and FQGTGA. With 4 bases clipped from V and 5 bases from J, the junction kept 11 bases outside the gene matches. CDR3 nucleotides: TGTGCCAGCAGCTATCCGGGTGGGCTAGCGGGAGACGAGCAGTACGTC. Residues: CASSYPGGLAGDEQYV.

The rearrangement uses TRBV7-8 and TRBJ2-7; 8 nucleotides line up with TRBD1. CDR3 length equals 15 residues. V gave up 1 base and J gave up 1 base; unmatched junction bases: 3. Germline CDR1 and CDR2: SGHVS and FQNEAQ. CDR3 amino acids: CASSLGGQGSYEQYF. The CDR3 DNA follows: TGTGCCAGCAGCTTAGGCGGACAGGGTTCCTACGAGCAGTACTTC.

The count of this clonotype is one. The chain recombines TRBV15 with TRBJ1-2; weak D call: TRBD1 (5 bases). Germline V gene data show CDR1 as LNHNV and CDR2 as YYDKDF (reference sequence). The CDR3 runs to 13 residues. Trimming left V 4 bases short and J 8 bases short, with 14 bases between. The DNA for the CDR3 is TGTGCCACCAGCACGGGACTTAGGGAAGGCTACACCTTC. This gives the protein CATSTGLREGYTF.

The rearrangement uses TRBV7-9 and TRBJ2-3; 10 bases line up with TRBD1. J was trimmed by 7 bases and V by 5 bases; bases with no gene match: 15. The CDR3 runs to 17 residues. CDR1 and CDR2 from the germline V gene are SEHNR and FQNEAQ (reference sequence). CDR3 DNA: TGTGCCAGCAGCCCTCTTATACCGGGACAGGGGTCTTATACGCAGTATTTT. Translation gives CASSPLIPGQGSYTQYF.

The table lists this clonotype with a few counts. The chain couples TRBV7-9 to TRBJ2-2; D not resolved. The CDR3 consists of 17 residues. The V and J ends lost 3 bases and 0 bases respectively, with 14 bases between them. The germline V gene encodes CDR1 SEHNR and CDR2 FQNEAQ (reference sequence). CDR3 residues: CASSLIRDIPNTGELFF. The CDR3 DNA follows: TGTGCCAGCAGCTTGATTCGTGACATACCGAACACCGGGGAGCTGTTTTTT.

This clonotype was detected only a few times. The chain employs TRBV6-2 or TRBV6-3 and TRBJ2-2, with 8 bases matching TRBD1. After removal of 5 bases from V and 3 bases from J, the junction contained 2 bases not matched to a gene. This CDR3 has 14 amino acids. Germline values: CDR1 MNHEY, CDR2 SVGEGT. Here the CDR3 DNA reads TGTGCCAGCAGTCAGACAGGGGACACCGGGGAGCTGTTTTTT. Residues: CASSQTGDTGELFF.